The T cell receptor (beta chain) described here comes from a study of cytotoxic CD8 clonotypes in ibrutinib-treated CLL. Study-level findings and limits: Circulating CD8+ T-cell counts were tracked by baseline clonality, which exceeded that of age-matched healthy donors. Clonality showed a rise at ibrutinib response that reversed toward baseline at progression.

The data were produced by immunoSEQ multiplex PCR, yet TCRdb's version contains in-frame clones alone and is incomplete. This table has about 25,000 clones, 69% appearing once. On this clone itself: Its antigen is still unknown.

After removal of 3 bases from V and 0 bases from J, the junction contained 11 bases not matched to a gene. CDR3 length: 17 amino acids. Germline lookup yields CDR1 SQVTM and CDR2 ANQGSEA. Sequencing used PBMCs, obtained at disease progression, from a patient treated with ibrutinib. This TCR came from a human donor with chronic lymphocytic leukemia. The chain employs TRBV29-1 and TRBJ1-2; the match to TRBD1 covers 9 bases. CDR3 DNA: TGCAGCGTTGAGCACGCGAACAGGGGGCCTTCTAACTATGGCTACACCTTC. Translated, it gives CSVEHANRGPSNYGYTF.